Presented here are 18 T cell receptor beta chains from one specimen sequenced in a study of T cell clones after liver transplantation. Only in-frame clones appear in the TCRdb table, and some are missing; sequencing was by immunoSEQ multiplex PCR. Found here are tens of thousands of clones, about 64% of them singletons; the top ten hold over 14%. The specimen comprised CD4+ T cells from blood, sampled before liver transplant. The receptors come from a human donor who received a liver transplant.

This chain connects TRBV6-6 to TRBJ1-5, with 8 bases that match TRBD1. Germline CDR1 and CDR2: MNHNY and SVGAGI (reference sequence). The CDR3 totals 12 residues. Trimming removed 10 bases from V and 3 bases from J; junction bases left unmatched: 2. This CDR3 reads CATTGDNQPQHF. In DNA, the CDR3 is TGTGCCACGACAGGGGACAATCAGCCCCAGCATTTT.

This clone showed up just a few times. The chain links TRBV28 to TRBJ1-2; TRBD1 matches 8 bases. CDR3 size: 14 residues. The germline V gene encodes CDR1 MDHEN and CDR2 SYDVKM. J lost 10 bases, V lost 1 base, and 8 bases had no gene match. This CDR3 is CASSLSAGGIVYTF. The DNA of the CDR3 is TGTGCCAGCAGTTTATCGGCAGGGGGCATAGTCTACACCTTC.

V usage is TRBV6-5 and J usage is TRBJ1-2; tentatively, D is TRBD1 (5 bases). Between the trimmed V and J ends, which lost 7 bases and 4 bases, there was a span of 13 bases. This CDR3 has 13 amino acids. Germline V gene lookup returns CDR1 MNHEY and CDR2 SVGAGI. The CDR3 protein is CASKKGLSYGYTF. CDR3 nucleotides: TGTGCCAGCAAGAAGGGACTGAGCTATGGCTACACCTTC.

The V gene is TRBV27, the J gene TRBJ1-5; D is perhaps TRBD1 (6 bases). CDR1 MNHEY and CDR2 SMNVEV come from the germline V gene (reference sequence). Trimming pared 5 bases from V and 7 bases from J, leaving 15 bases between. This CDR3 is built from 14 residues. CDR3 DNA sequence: TGTGCCAGCAGTCTACAGGGAGTCGGGCAGCCCCAGCATTTT. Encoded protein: CASSLQGVGQPQHF.

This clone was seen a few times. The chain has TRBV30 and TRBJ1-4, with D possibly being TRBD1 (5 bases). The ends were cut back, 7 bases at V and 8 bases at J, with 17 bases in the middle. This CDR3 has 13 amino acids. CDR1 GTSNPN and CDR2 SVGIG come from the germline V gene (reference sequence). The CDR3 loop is CALERGGVEKLFF. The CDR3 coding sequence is TGTGCCTTGGAGAGGGGAGGAGTGGAAAAACTGTTTTTT.

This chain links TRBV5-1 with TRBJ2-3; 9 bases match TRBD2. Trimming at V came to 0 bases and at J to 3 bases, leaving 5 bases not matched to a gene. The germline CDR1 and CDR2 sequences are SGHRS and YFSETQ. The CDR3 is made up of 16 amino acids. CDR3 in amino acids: CASSLEASGATDTQYF. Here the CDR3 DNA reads TGCGCCAGCAGCTTGGAGGCTAGCGGGGCAACAGATACGCAGTATTTT.

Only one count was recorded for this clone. The CDR3 nucleotides read TGTGCCAGCAGTACTCCGGGACAGGGGGCCACCTATAATTCACCCCTCCACTTT. This codes for CASSTPGQGATYNSPLHF. The chain couples TRBV28 to TRBJ1-6; TRBD1 aligns across 12 bases. Losses at the gene ends were 5 bases for V and 2 bases for J; bases not matched to a gene: 7. CDR3 length: 18 residues. Germline CDR1 MDHEN, CDR2 SYDVKM.

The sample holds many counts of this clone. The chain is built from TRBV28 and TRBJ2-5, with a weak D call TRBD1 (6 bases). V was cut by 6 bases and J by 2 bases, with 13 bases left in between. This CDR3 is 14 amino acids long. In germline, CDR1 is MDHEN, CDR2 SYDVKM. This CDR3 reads CASSPGQKQETQYF. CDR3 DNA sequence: TGTGCCAGCAGCCCTGGACAGAAACAAGAGACCCAGTACTTC.

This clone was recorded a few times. CDR3 in amino acids: CASSHEAGGSYEQYF. For the CDR3, the DNA is TGTGCCAGCTCGCATGAGGCAGGGGGTAGCTACGAGCAGTACTTC. The rearrangement links TRBV28 to TRBJ2-7; 7 nucleotides match TRBD1. Germline V gene lookup returns CDR1 MDHEN and CDR2 SYDVKM. CDR3 length: 15 residues. V shed 8 bases and J 3 bases; nucleotides not matched to a gene: 13.

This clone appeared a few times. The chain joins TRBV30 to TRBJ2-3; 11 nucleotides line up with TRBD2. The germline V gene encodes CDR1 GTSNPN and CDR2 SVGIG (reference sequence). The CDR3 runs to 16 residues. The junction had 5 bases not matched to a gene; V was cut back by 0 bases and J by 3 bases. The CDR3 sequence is CAWSVGSGGETDTQYF. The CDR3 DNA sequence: TGTGCCTGGAGTGTCGGTAGCGGGGGGGAGACAGATACGCAGTATTTT.

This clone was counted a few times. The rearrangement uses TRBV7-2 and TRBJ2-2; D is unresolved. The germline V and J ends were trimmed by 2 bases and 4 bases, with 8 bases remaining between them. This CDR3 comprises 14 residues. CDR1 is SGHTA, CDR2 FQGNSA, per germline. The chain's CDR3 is CASSLLPVTGELFF. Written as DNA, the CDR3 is TGTGCCAGCAGCTTACTTCCAGTCACCGGGGAGCTGTTTTTT.

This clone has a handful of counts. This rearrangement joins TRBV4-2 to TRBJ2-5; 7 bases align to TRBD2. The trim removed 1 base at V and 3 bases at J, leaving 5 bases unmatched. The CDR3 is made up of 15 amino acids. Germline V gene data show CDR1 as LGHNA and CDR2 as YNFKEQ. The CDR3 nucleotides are TGTGCCAGCAGCCAAGGACTAGCTAGTAAAGAGACCCAGTACTTC. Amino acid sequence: CASSQGLASKETQYF.

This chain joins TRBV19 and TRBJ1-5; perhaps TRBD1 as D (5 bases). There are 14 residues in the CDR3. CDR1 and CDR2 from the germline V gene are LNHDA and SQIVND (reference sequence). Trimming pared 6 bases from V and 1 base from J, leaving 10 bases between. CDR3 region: CASRGGVSNQPQHF. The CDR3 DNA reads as TGTGCCAGTAGGGGGGGTGTAAGCAATCAGCCCCAGCATTTT.

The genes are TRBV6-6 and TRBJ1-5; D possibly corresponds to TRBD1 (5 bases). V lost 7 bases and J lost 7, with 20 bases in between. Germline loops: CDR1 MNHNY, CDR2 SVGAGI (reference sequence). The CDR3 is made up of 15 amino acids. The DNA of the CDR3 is TGTGCCAGCAATACCGGGGGAGGCGTAGGACAGCCCCAGCATTTT. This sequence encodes CASNTGGGVGQPQHF.

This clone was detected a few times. In DNA form, the CDR3 reads TGTGCCAGCAGCTTCCAGTCGACGGGTACTGGTTCACCCCTCCACTTT. Encoded protein: CASSFQSTGTGSPLHF. The rearrangement links TRBV11-2 to TRBJ1-6; D not resolved. Germline loops: CDR1 SGHAT, CDR2 FQNNGV. The CDR3 runs 16 residues. Trimming left V 3 bases short and J 9 bases short, with 18 bases between.

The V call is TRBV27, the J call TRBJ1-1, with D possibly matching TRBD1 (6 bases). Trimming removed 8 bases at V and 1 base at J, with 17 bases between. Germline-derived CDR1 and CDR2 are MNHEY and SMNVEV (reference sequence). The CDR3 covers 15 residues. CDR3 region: CASASVGAENTEAFF. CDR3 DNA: TGTGCCAGCGCTTCAGTGGGGGCGGAGAACACTGAAGCTTTCTTT.

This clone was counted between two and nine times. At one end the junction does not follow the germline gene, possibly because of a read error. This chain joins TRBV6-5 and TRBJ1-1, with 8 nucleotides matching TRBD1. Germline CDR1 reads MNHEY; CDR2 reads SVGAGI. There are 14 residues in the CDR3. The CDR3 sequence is CASRYSGQGTEAFF. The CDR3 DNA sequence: TGTGCCAGCAGGTACTCAGGACAGGGCACTGAAGCTTTCTTT.

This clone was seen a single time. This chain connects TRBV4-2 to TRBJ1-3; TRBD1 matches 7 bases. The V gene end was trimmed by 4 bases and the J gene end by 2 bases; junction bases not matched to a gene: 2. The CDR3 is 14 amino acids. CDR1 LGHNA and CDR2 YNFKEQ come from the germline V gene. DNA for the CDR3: TGTGCCAGCAGCCCGACAGGGACTGGAAACACCATATATTTT. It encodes CASSPTGTGNTIYF.